This TCR beta chain came from a study of tumor-infiltrating lymphocytes in localized non-small cell lung cancer. Study-level information: Some samples were collected after neoadjuvant chemotherapy; smokers, never-smokers and several histologies were included. The study, taken as a whole, reports: Higher tumor T cell infiltration than in uninvolved lung was supported by TCRbeta sequencing.

The method was immunoSEQ multiplex PCR; TCRdb's version includes in-frame clones alone and lacks a portion of them. Of approximately 9,500 clones listed, 70% to 85% are singletons. Notes on this clone: Its matching antigen is unknown.

This CDR3 contains 13 residues. V lost 4 bases, J lost 4 bases, and 5 bases stayed unmatched. The germline V gene encodes CDR1 SGHDT and CDR2 YYEEEE. Sequenced input: uninvolved lung tissue not adjacent to the tumor. This TCR came from a human donor with non-small cell lung cancer. The rearrangement uses TRBV5-6 and TRBJ2-7; 7 bases agree with TRBD2. The CDR3 coding sequence is TGTGCCAGCAGCCCCCGGGACTATTACGAGCAGTACTTC. Translated, it gives CASSPRDYYEQYF.